The 26 T cell receptor beta chains listed next were all sequenced from one sample in a study of blood T cell repertoires in COVID-19 (TCRdb year 2020). Receptors were amplified or captured by the immunoSEQ multiplex PCR assay. TCRdb provides this immuneACCESS table in a form limited to in-frame rearrangements. Some clones are lacking; in checked studies, under half of them reflect an unresolved V gene, and why the rest are absent is not known. The sample yields 100,000 to 150,000 clones; roughly 83% were counted once. Jointly, the top ten make up more than 1.2% of the sample. Sequencing used peripheral blood. Receptors were obtained from a man aged 55 to 69 with acute or convalescent COVID-19.

The chain recombines TRBV7-9 with TRBJ1-1; D unresolved. Trimming stripped 5 bases from V and 0 bases from J, with 16 bases between. The CDR3 is made up of 16 amino acids. Germline lookup yields CDR1 SEHNR and CDR2 FQNEAQ (reference sequence). The CDR3 nucleotides read TGTGCCAGCAGCGAAATTGGGCGGGATTTGAACACTGAAGCTTTCTTT. Translating gives CASSEIGRDLNTEAFF.

The J gene is TRBJ2-3, the V gene TRBV10-1, with 8 bases aligning to TRBD2. Losses at the gene ends were 0 bases for V and 7 bases for J; bases not matched to a gene: 9. The V gene's germline CDR1 is WNHNN and CDR2 SYGVQD (reference sequence). This CDR3 has 16 residues. The CDR3 sequence: CASSESTSGGGNTQYF. CDR3 sequence (DNA): TGCGCCAGCAGTGAGTCCACTAGCGGAGGGGGGAATACGCAGTATTTT.

The V call is TRBV5-1, the J call TRBJ1-5; TRBD1 agrees at 7 bases. V trimming: 4 bases; J trimming: 2 bases; junction bases outside the gene matches: 3. The V gene's germline CDR1 is SGHRS and CDR2 YFSETQ. The CDR3 length is 14 residues. CDR3 residues: CASSEGAGNQPQHF. The CDR3, as DNA: TGCGCCAGCAGCGAGGGGGCCGGCAATCAGCCCCAGCATTTT. The whole variable domain, filled in from reference TRBV5-1 and TRBJ1-5, reads KAGVTQTPRYLIKTRGQQVTLSCSPISGHRSVSWYQQTPGQGLQFLFEYFSETQRNKGNFPGRFSGRQFSNSRSEMNVSTLELGDSALYLCASSEGAGNQPQHFGDGTRLSIL.

The chain is built from TRBV10-1 and TRBJ2-7; 12 positions agree with TRBD1. This CDR3 region has 15 residues. Unmatched junction bases numbered 5, after V lost 5 bases and J lost 3 bases. Germline values: CDR1 WNHNN, CDR2 SYGVQD (reference sequence). The CDR3 spells CASSRGTGGSYEQYF. In DNA form, the CDR3 reads TGCGCCAGCAGTAGGGGGACAGGGGGCAGCTACGAGCAGTACTTC.

The gene calls are TRBV3-1 (or the pseudogene TRBV3-2) and TRBJ2-7; 8 bases align to TRBD2. Germline CDR1 is LGHDT and CDR2 is YNNKEL (reference sequence). J gave up 5 bases and V 4 bases, and 13 bases lay outside the gene matches. This CDR3 has 16 amino acids. CDR3 bases: TGTGCCAGCAGCCCCCCCTTACGGGAGGGCCTCGACGAGCAGTACTTC. Its translation: CASSPPLREGLDEQYF.

V gene TRBV9 combines with J gene TRBJ2-7; TRBD1 matches at 12 bases. CDR3 size: 15 residues. With V trimmed by 3 bases and J by 2 bases, 3 bases remained unmatched. The germline gives CDR1 SGDLS, CDR2 YYNGEE. CDR3 nucleotide sequence: TGTGCCAGCAGCGAGGGACAGGGGGCGACCTACGAGCAGTACTTC. It specifies CASSEGQGATYEQYF.

The chain uses TRBV9 and TRBJ2-3; D might be TRBD2 (6 bases). Trimming shortened V by 2 bases and J by 5 bases, and 12 bases separated the two germline ends. The CDR3 has 14 residues. From germline, CDR1 is SGDLS and CDR2 YYNGEE. The CDR3 loop is CASSVGGVGDTQYF. CDR3 coding DNA: TGTGCCAGCAGCGTTGGAGGGGTCGGAGATACGCAGTATTTT.

The table lists this clone with many counts. The J gene is TRBJ2-5, the V gene TRBV30, with D perhaps TRBD1 (6 bases). The germline V gene encodes CDR1 GTSNPN and CDR2 SVGIG (reference sequence). CDR3 length: 13 residues. V was pared by 0 bases and J by 4 bases, with 9 bases between. CDR3 residues: CAWSVRGTETQYF. For the CDR3, the DNA is TGTGCCTGGAGTGTCAGGGGAACAGAGACCCAGTACTTC.

The J gene is TRBJ2-4, the V gene TRBV7-9, with TRBD1 matching over 9 bases. The CDR3 covers 15 residues. Germline CDR1 SEHNR, CDR2 FQNEAQ (reference sequence). V gave up 2 bases and J gave up 5 bases; unmatched junction bases: 4. CDR3 nucleotide sequence: TGTGCCAGCAGCTTACTCCGGGACAGGGAAAACATTCAGTACTTC. This translates into CASSLLRDRENIQYF.

This chain links TRBV6-5 with TRBJ2-7; the D gene is possibly TRBD1 (5 bases). Trimming took off 5 bases at V and 2 bases at J, with 10 bases between the two ends. Germline V lookup: CDR1 MNHEY, CDR2 SVGAGI. The CDR3 contains 13 residues. The chain's CDR3 is CASSQGPTYEQYF. The CDR3 bases are TGTGCCAGCAGTCAGGGCCCTACCTACGAGCAGTACTTC.

This rearrangement joins TRBV5-8 to TRBJ1-1; D remains unclear. Looked up from germline, CDR1 is SGHTS and CDR2 is YDEGEE. The CDR3 runs to 13 residues. Trimming removed 5 bases from V and 0 bases from J, with 8 bases in between. CDR3 nucleotide sequence: TGTGCCAGCAGGCGGCGAGTGAACACTGAAGCTTTCTTT. This encodes CASRRRVNTEAFF.

This chain uses TRBV19 with TRBJ2-7; tentatively, D is TRBD1 (6 bases). The CDR3 contains 15 residues. V shed 5 bases and J shed 0 bases, with 14 bases lying between them. Germline V gene lookup returns CDR1 LNHDA and CDR2 SQIVND (reference sequence). Written as DNA, the CDR3 is TGTGCCAGTAGTCCGACAGGTTTTAGCTCCTACGAGCAGTACTTC. It is translated as CASSPTGFSSYEQYF.

The chain uses TRBV19 and TRBJ2-1, with unresolved D. Germline V gene lookup returns CDR1 LNHDA and CDR2 SQIVND (reference sequence). The germline V and J ends were trimmed by 2 bases and 10 bases, with 9 bases remaining between them. The CDR3 is 12 residues long. CDR3 amino acids: CASSINEVEQFF. The CDR3 DNA sequence: TGTGCCAGTAGTATAAATGAGGTCGAGCAGTTCTTC.

The chain carries TRBV27 and TRBJ2-1; TRBD1 aligns across 8 bases. V lost 5 bases to trimming and J lost 0 bases; unmatched junction nucleotides: 3. This CDR3 contains 15 residues. CDR1 is MNHEY, CDR2 SMNVEV, per germline (reference sequence). CDR3 sequence (DNA): TGTGCCAGCAGTCCAACAGGGGGCTCCTACAATGAGCAGTTCTTC. Translating gives CASSPTGGSYNEQFF.

This chain links TRBV11-2 with TRBJ1-3; D uncertain. Trimming took off 10 bases at V and 0 bases at J, with 16 bases between the two ends. From germline, CDR1 is SGHAT and CDR2 FQNNGV. There are 15 residues in the CDR3. The CDR3 here is CATQATGFSGNTIYF. In DNA, the CDR3 is TGTGCCACCCAAGCTACGGGGTTCTCTGGAAACACCATATATTTT.

The chain carries TRBV3-1 (or the pseudogene TRBV3-2) and TRBJ2-5; D is perhaps TRBD1 (5 bases). V was pared by 1 base and J by 5 bases, with 11 bases between. Looked up from germline, CDR1 is LGHDT and CDR2 is YNNKEL (reference sequence). This CDR3 is 14 amino acids long. The DNA of the CDR3 is TGTGCCAGCAGCCAAGTTTCAGGGTCTGAGACCCAGTACTTC. This translates into CASSQVSGSETQYF.

The chain uses TRBV5-1 and TRBJ1-1, with 10 bases lining up with TRBD1. Trimming took 0 bases from V and 5 from J; bases not matched to a gene: 4. This CDR3 is built from 15 residues. Germline loops: CDR1 SGHRS, CDR2 YFSETQ. The CDR3 spells CASSLEGTGVTEAFF. For the CDR3, the DNA is TGCGCCAGCAGCTTGGAGGGGACAGGGGTGACTGAAGCTTTCTTT.

This clone was seen only once. V gene TRBV19 combines with J gene TRBJ2-3, with 9 bases identical to TRBD1. Per the germline V gene, CDR1 is LNHDA and CDR2 is SQIVND (reference sequence). This CDR3 contains 16 residues. Losses at the gene ends were 4 bases for V and 2 bases for J; bases not matched to a gene: 7. The CDR3: CASSTAGTGNTDTQYF. As DNA, the CDR3 is TGTGCCAGTAGTACCGCCGGGACAGGGAACACAGATACGCAGTATTTT. The full variable domain, with the rest looked up from reference TRBV19 and TRBJ2-3, is DGGITQSPKYLFRKEGQNVTLSCEQNLNHDAMYWYRQDPGQGLRLIYYSQIVNDFQKGDIAEGYSVSREKKESFPLTVTSAQKNPTAFYLCASSTAGTGNTDTQYFGPGTRLTVL.

The CDR3 region is CASGTHTTSEQYF. CDR3 bases: TGTGCCAGCGGGACTCATACGACCTCGGAGCAGTACTTC. The rearrangement links TRBV2 to TRBJ2-7, with D possibly matching TRBD2 (6 bases). Per the germline V gene, CDR1 is SNHLY and CDR2 is FYNNEI. V lost 8 bases, J lost 7 bases, and 18 bases lay in between. This CDR3 has 13 residues.

The chain is built from TRBV24-1 and TRBJ2-1, with D perhaps matching TRBD1 (6 bases). Trimming removed 5 bases from V and 4 bases from J, with 11 bases in between. Germline loops: CDR1 KGHDR, CDR2 SFDVKD. This CDR3 spans 14 amino acids. The CDR3 nucleotides read TGTGCCACCAGTGGAACGACAGGTTACAATGAGCAGTTCTTC. This translates into CATSGTTGYNEQFF.

The CDR3 DNA reads as TGTGCTAGTGGGGTGACTAAACCCCTCAGGTACGAGCAGTACTTC. Translating it yields CASGVTKPLRYEQYF. This rearrangement joins TRBV12-5 to TRBJ2-7; D perhaps matches TRBD2 (5 bases). Germline assignment: CDR1 LGHNT and CDR2 FRNRAP. V gave up 6 bases and J gave up 4 bases, with 19 bases separating them. The CDR3 extends over 15 amino acids.

This chain links TRBV14 with TRBJ2-7; a possible D gene is TRBD2 (6 bases). The CDR3 covers 12 residues. Germline CDR1 SGHDN, CDR2 FVKESK. V was trimmed by 4 bases and J by 7 bases, leaving 11 bases between them. The CDR3 sequence is CASSRGVGEQYF. The CDR3 bases are TGTGCCAGCAGCCGGGGGGTAGGGGAGCAGTACTTC.

This rearrangement joins TRBV4-2 to TRBJ1-1, with D maybe TRBD1 (6 bases). The CDR3 extends over 16 amino acids. The V gene lost 2 bases and the J gene lost 0 bases, with 13 bases spanning the gap. Germline lookup yields CDR1 LGHNA and CDR2 YNFKEQ. CDR3 nucleotides: TGTGCCAGCAGCCAAATCGGACAGTTATTGAACACTGAAGCTTTCTTT. Protein: CASSQIGQLLNTEAFF.

The J gene is TRBJ2-5, the V gene TRBV10-3; TRBD1 might be the D (5 bases). Germline V gene lookup returns CDR1 ENHRY and CDR2 SYGVKD. CDR3 size: 13 residues. The V end lost 6 bases, the J end lost 4 bases, and 12 bases lay between the germline ends. Here the CDR3 DNA reads TGTGCCATCAGGCAGGGAACGGGAGAGACCCAGTACTTC. Translation gives CAIRQGTGETQYF.

The chain is built from TRBV6-1 and TRBJ1-1; D is uncertain. The CDR3 extends over 15 amino acids. The germline CDR1 and CDR2 sequences are MNHNS and SASEGT. V lost 3 bases, J lost 0 bases, and 11 bases lay in between. The DNA of the CDR3 is TGTGCCAGCAGTGACGAGGCAGCCATGAACACTGAAGCTTTCTTT. Amino acids: CASSDEAAMNTEAFF.

This clone was detected many times. This rearrangement joins TRBV15 to TRBJ2-3; TRBD2 is a possible D gene (5 bases). This CDR3 region has 17 residues. The germline CDR1 and CDR2 sequences are LNHNV and YYDKDF (reference sequence). V lost 0 bases to trimming and J lost 2 bases, with 15 bases between them. The CDR3 spells CATSRDLGGPTTDTQYF. The CDR3 DNA follows: TGTGCCACCAGCAGAGATCTTGGAGGCCCGACCACAGATACGCAGTATTTT.